This entry features one TCR beta chain sequence. The assay was immunoSEQ multiplex PCR, and TCRdb's table has in-frame clones only and misses some. The repertoire holds about 100,000 clones, with 92% as singletons. The data derive from a study of blood T cell repertoires in COVID-19. This CDR3 spans 15 amino acids. With 6 bases removed from V and 8 bases from J, the gap between germline ends came to 20 bases. The V gene's germline CDR1 is SGHNT and CDR2 YENEEA. What was sequenced was peripheral blood. The TCR comes from a woman between 45 and 65 years old with COVID-19, enrolled during active disease. The chain uses TRBV11-3 and TRBJ2-1; possibly TRBD2 for D (6 bases). The CDR3 reads CASSTTGTPTDEQFF. The CDR3 bases are TGTGCCAGCAGTACGACCGGGACTCCTACAGATGAGCAGTTCTTC.